These 14 T cell receptor beta chains were all obtained from the same sample, sequenced in a study of regulatory T cells in long-lasting Graves disease. TCR beta libraries were built with iRepertoire HTBI primers and Arm-PCR of CDR3 regions. TCRdb re-called the multiplex PCR reads with MiXCR, one entry per CDR3 protein. The sample has 550,000 to 650,000 distinct CDR3 sequences, approximately 16% seen once. Noted time point: newly diagnosed GD, antithyroid drugs for less than 3 months. Construction of the TCR library relied on RNA isolated from PBMCs. The same sample was also used in a study of T cells in Graves' hyperthyroidism and ophthalmopathy.

Source: peripheral blood mononuclear cells (PBMCs), taken at new diagnosis, from a patient treated with antithyroid drugs. The source of these receptors is a man aged 18 to 29 with Graves disease.

The rearrangement uses TRBV10-3 and TRBJ2-7, with 13 bases identical to TRBD2. The V gene end was trimmed by 3 bases and the J gene end by 1 base; junction bases not matched to a gene: 3. CDR1 is ENHRY and CDR2 is SYGVKD in the germline V gene. The length of the CDR3 is 16 residues. CDR3: CAISDQTSGRSYEQYF. CDR3 DNA: TGTGCCATCAGTGACCAGACTAGCGGGAGGTCCTACGAGCAGTACTTC.

This clonotype was detected ten times or more. The V and J genes are TRBV27 and TRBJ2-3; the D is unclear. This CDR3 spans 14 amino acids. The ends were cut back, 2 bases at V and 3 bases at J, with 9 bases in the middle. Germline V CDR1 and CDR2: MNHEY, SMNVEV (reference sequence). CDR3 region: CASSLQDGTDTQYF. Written as DNA, the CDR3 is TGTGCCAGCAGTTTACAGGACGGGACAGATACGCAGTATTTT.

The table lists this clonotype with many counts. For the CDR3, the DNA is TGTGCCAGCAGCGCAGCAGGGACTAGCGCCTACAATGAGCAGTTCTTC. Translated, it gives CASSAAGTSAYNEQFF. V gene TRBV13 combines with J gene TRBJ2-1; 10 bases match TRBD2. Germline loops: CDR1 PRHDT, CDR2 FYEKMQ (reference sequence). CDR3 length: 16 residues. J lost 2 bases, V lost 5 bases, and 6 bases had no gene match.

This clonotype has at least ten counts. The V gene is TRBV7-2, the J gene TRBJ1-1; perhaps TRBD1 as D (6 bases). The CDR3 covers 16 residues. The V end was cut by 5 bases, the J end by 2 bases, with 18 bases between. Germline CDR1 and CDR2: SGHTA and FQGNSA. The CDR3 nucleotides are TGTGCCAGCAGCGGGGGCGGGGGGCTAGGAAACACTGAAGCTTTCTTT. Amino acids: CASSGGGGLGNTEAFF.

This rearrangement joins TRBV20-1 to TRBJ2-2, with 12 bases identical to TRBD2. From germline, CDR1 is DFQATT and CDR2 SNEGSKA (reference sequence). V dropped 5 bases and J dropped 1; count of bases not matched to a gene: 5. The CDR3 loop spans 16 amino acids. The CDR3: CSAGPLAGGNTGELFF. In DNA, the CDR3 is TGCAGTGCTGGACCACTAGCGGGAGGGAACACCGGGGAGCTGTTTTTT.

This chain joins TRBV20-1 and TRBJ1-6, with a possible D match to TRBD1 (6 bases). The CDR3 runs 15 residues. V was clipped by 3 bases and J by 10 bases, with 19 bases between them. Germline CDR1 reads DFQATT; CDR2 reads SNEGSKA (reference sequence). CDR3 nucleotides: TGCAGTGCTAGTCCCCTAGCGGGGGGCGACTCACCCCTCCACTTT. Its protein is CSASPLAGGDSPLHF.

This clonotype was detected a few times. The chain uses TRBV20-1 and TRBJ2-3; a possible D gene is TRBD2 (6 bases). In germline, CDR1 is DFQATT, CDR2 SNEGSKA (reference sequence). There are 16 residues in the CDR3. V was trimmed by 1 base and J by 4 bases, leaving 18 bases between them. Here the CDR3 reads CSARVTVGGMSDTQYF. CDR3 nucleotide sequence: TGCAGTGCTAGAGTTACGGTTGGCGGGATGTCAGATACGCAGTATTTT.

This clonotype came up a few times. J is TRBJ1-2 and V is TRBV6-5; D not resolved. V was trimmed by 2 bases and J by 8 bases, leaving 12 bases between them. Per germline, CDR1 MNHEY and CDR2 SVGAGI. This CDR3 spans 13 amino acids. CDR3 bases: TGTGCCAGCAGTTACAGCCAGGCGAGGGGCTACACCTTC. This codes for CASSYSQARGYTF.

This chain uses TRBV9 with TRBJ2-1; 7 bases are a match to TRBD2. The germline V gene has CDR1 SGDLS and CDR2 YYNGEE. The V and J ends lost 2 bases and 5 bases, in that order; junction bases with no gene match: 1. CDR3 length: 13 residues. The CDR3 here is CASSVSGHNEQFF. The CDR3 DNA is TGTGCCAGCAGCGTTAGCGGGCACAATGAGCAGTTCTTC.

This clonotype appeared many times. This chain joins TRBV12-3 or TRBV12-4 and TRBJ2-7; a weak D match, TRBD1 (7 bases). This CDR3 is 20 amino acids long. V lost 5 bases, J lost 2 bases, and 31 bases lay in between. The CDR3 DNA follows: TGTGCCAGCAGTCCGAGCCGACAGGGCTCCGGAGGGACGTCAACCTACGAGCAGTACTTC. Protein: CASSPSRQGSGGTSTYEQYF.

This clonotype has only a few counts. The V call is TRBV5-4, the J call TRBJ1-4; 7 bases are shared with TRBD1. This CDR3 contains 15 residues. Trimming at V came to 4 bases and at J to 5 bases, leaving 8 bases not matched to a gene. The V gene's germline CDR1 is SGHNT and CDR2 YYREEE (reference sequence). CDR3 DNA: TGTGCCAGCAGCGGGGACAGACTCAGGAATGAAAAACTGTTTTTT. Protein sequence: CASSGDRLRNEKLFF.

To note about this clonotype: A read error may be the cause here, since a much bigger clone is one base away. The chain links TRBV7-8 to TRBJ1-1; 9 positions agree with TRBD1. J lost 3 bases, V lost 8 bases, and 7 bases had no gene match. The germline V gene encodes CDR1 SGHVS and CDR2 FQNEAQ. There are 14 residues in the CDR3. CDR3: CASGGTGSHTEAFF. CDR3 bases: TGTGCCAGCGGGGGGACAGGGAGCCACACTGAAGCTTTCTTT.

This clonotype was observed at least ten times. CDR3: CASSYLSVAGAYEQYF. CDR3 nucleotides: TGTGCCAGCAGTTACTTAAGCGTGGCGGGAGCCTACGAGCAGTACTTC. V usage is TRBV6-5 and J usage is TRBJ2-7, with 7 bases identical to TRBD2. J gave up 2 bases and V 1 base, and 8 bases lay outside the gene matches. The V gene's germline CDR1 is MNHEY and CDR2 SVGAGI. This CDR3 is 16 amino acids long.

There are many counts of this clonotype. The chain has TRBV5-5 and TRBJ2-7; 9 bases are shared with TRBD1. The CDR3 covers 14 residues. The V gene's germline CDR1 is SGHKS and CDR2 YYEKEE (reference sequence). With V trimmed by 2 bases and J by 5 bases, 5 bases remained unmatched. The CDR3 is CASSLRTGADEQYF. The CDR3 DNA is TGTGCCAGCAGCTTACGGACAGGGGCCGACGAGCAGTACTTC. The full variable domain, its missing parts supplied by reference TRBV5-5 and TRBJ2-7, is DAGVTQSPTHLIKTRGQQVTLRCSPISGHKSVSWYQQVLGQGPQFIFQYYEKEERGRGNFPDRFSARQFPNYSSELNVNALLLGDSALYLCASSLRTGADEQYFGPGTRLTVT.